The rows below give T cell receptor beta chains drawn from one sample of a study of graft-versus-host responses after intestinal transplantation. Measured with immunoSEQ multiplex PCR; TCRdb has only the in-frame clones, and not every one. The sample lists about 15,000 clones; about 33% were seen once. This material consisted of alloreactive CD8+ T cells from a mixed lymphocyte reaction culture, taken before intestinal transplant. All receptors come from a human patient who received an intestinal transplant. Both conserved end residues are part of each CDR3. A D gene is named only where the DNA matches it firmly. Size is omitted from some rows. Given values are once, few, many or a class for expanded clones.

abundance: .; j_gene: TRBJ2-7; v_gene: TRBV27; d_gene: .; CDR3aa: CASSSGHSYEQYF; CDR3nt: TGTGCCAGCAGTTCCGGACATTCCTACGAGCAGTACTTC
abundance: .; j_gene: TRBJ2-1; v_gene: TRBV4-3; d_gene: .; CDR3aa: CASSQAPPSAGSYNEQFF; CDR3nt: TGCGCCAGCAGCCAAGCCCCGCCTAGCGCGGGATCCTACAATGAGCAGTTCTTC
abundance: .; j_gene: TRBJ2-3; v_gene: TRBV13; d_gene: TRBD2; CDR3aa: CASSDTTAGASTDTQYF; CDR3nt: TGTGCCAGCAGCGACACCACAGCGGGGGCTAGCACAGATACGCAGTATTTT
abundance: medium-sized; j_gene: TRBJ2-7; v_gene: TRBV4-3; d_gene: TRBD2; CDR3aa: CASSQDAGGPTYEQYF; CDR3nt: TGCGCCAGCAGCCAAGATGCGGGGGGGCCTACCTACGAGCAGTACTTC
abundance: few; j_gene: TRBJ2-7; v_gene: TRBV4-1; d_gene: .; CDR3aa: CASSQDTGGVAYEQYF; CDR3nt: TGCGCCAGCAGCCAAGATACAGGGGGGGTGGCCTACGAGCAGTACTTC
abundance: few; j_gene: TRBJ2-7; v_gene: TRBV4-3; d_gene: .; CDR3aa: CASSQDRAGSYEQYF; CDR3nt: TGCGCCAGCAGCCAAGATAGGGCAGGGTCCTACGAGCAGTACTTC
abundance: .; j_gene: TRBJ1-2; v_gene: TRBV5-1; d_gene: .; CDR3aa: CASSPRRGFGGYTF; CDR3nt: TGCGCCAGCAGCCCTCGAAGGGGTTTTGGCGGCTACACCTTC
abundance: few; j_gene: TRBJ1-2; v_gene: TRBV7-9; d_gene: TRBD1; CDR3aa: CASSLGQPANYGYTF; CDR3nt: TGTGCCAGCAGCTTGGGACAGCCAGCTAACTATGGCTACACCTTC
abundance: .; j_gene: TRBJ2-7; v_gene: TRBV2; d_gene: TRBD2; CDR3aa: CASNSGGAYEQYF; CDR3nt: TGTGCCAGCAATAGCGGGGGAGCCTACGAGCAGTACTTC
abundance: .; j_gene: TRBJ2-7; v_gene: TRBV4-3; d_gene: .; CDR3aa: CASSQAPSYEQYF; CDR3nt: TGCGCCAGCAGCCAAGCTCCTTCTTACGAGCAGTACTTC
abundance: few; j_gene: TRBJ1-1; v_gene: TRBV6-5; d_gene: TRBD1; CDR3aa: CASSYGTANTEAFF; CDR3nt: TGTGCCAGCAGTTACGGGACAGCGAACACTGAAGCTTTCTTT
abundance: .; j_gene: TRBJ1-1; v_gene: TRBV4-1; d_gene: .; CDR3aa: CASSLLTMRLTEAFF; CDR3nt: TGCGCCAGCAGCCTCCTCACTATGAGACTCACTGAAGCTTTCTTT
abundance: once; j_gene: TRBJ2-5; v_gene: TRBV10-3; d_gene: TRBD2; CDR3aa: CAISESGLAGIQETQYF; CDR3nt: TGTGCCATCAGTGAGTCGGGGCTAGCGGGGATCCAAGAGACCCAGTACTTC
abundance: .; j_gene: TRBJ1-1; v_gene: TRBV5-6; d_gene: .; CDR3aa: CASSLGPQNTEAFF; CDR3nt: TGTGCCAGCAGCTTGGGTCCCCAAAACACTGAAGCTTTCTTT
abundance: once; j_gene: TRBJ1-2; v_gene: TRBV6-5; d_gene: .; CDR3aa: CASRPVGSPYGYTF; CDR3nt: TGTGCCAGCAGGCCCGTGGGGAGTCCTTATGGCTACACCTTC
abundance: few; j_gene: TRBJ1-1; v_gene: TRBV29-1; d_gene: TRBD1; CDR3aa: CSVGAGGSTEAFF; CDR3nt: TGCAGCGTAGGGGCAGGGGGGAGCACTGAAGCTTTCTTT
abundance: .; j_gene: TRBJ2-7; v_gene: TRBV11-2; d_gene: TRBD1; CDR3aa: CASSSTPTGASSYEQYF; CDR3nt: TGTGCCAGCAGCTCGACCCCGACAGGGGCCTCCTCCTACGAGCAGTACTTC
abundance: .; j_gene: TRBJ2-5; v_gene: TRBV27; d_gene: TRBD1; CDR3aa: CASSLSWTGGAETQYF; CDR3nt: TGTGCCAGCAGTTTATCGTGGACAGGGGGCGCAGAGACCCAGTACTTC
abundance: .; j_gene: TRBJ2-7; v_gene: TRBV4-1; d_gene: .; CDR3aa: CASSLTPYGGIGDEQYF; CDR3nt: TGCGCCAGCAGTCTTACCCCATATGGGGGGATCGGTGACGAGCAGTACTTC
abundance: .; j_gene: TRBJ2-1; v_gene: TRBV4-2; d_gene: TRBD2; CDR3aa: CASSFTSGVRSEQFF; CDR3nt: TGTGCCAGCAGCTTTACTAGCGGCGTTCGGAGTGAGCAGTTCTTC
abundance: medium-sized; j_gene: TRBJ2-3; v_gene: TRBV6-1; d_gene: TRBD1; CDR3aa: CASSEGTGVGNTQYF; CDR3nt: TGTGCCAGCAGTGAAGGGACAGGGGTGGGAAATACGCAGTATTTT
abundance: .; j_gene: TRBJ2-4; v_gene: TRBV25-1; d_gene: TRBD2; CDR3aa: CASSEYRDSGGIKNIQYF; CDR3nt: TGTGCCAGCAGTGAATATAGGGATAGCGGGGGTATCAAAAACATTCAGTACTTC
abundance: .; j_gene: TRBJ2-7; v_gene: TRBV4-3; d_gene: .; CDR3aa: CASSQNRVLTTEQYF; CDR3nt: TGCGCCAGCAGCCAAAACAGGGTTTTGACTACGGAGCAGTACTTC
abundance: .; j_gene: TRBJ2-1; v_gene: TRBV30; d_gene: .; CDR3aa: CAWSVGVQGEQFF; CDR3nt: TGTGCCTGGAGTGTAGGGGTACAGGGTGAGCAGTTCTTC
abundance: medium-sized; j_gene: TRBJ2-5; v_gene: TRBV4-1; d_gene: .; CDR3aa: CASSQVTTEETQYF; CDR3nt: TGCGCCAGCAGCCAAGTGACTACCGAAGAGACCCAGTACTTC
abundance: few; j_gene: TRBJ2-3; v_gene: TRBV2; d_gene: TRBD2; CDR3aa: CASSDIRLAGGEYTDTQYF; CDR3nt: TGTGCCAGCAGTGATATTCGACTAGCGGGGGGGGAATACACAGATACGCAGTATTTT
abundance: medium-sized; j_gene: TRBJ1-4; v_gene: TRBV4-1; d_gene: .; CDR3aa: CASSQVLAGNSGEKLFF; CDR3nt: TGCGCCAGCAGCCAAGTGTTGGCAGGGAATAGTGGTGAAAAACTGTTTTTT
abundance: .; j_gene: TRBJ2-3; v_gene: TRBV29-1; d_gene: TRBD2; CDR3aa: CSVGLAGGVDTQYF; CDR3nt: TGCAGCGTTGGGCTAGCGGGGGGGGTGGATACGCAGTATTTT
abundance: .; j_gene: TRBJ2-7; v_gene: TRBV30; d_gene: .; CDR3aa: CAWRRGGGGEQYF; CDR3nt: TGTGCCTGGAGAAGAGGAGGGGGCGGCGAGCAGTACTTC
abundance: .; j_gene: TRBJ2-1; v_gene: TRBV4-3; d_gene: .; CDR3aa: CASSQDRIDYNEQFF; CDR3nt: TGCGCCAGCAGCCAAGACAGGATAGACTACAATGAGCAGTTCTTC
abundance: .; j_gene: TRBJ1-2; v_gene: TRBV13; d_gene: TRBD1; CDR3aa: CASSSRDSDYGYTF; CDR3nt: TGTGCCAGCAGCTCCAGGGACAGTGACTATGGCTACACCTTC
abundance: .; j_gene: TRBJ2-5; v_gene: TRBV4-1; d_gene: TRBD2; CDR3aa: CASSRQPAGGQQETQYF; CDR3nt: TGCGCCAGCAGCCGACAACCAGCGGGGGGGCAACAAGAGACCCAGTACTTC
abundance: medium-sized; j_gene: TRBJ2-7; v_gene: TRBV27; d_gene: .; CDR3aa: CASSLGQIPYEQYF; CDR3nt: TGTGCCAGCAGTTTAGGGCAGATTCCCTACGAGCAGTACTTC